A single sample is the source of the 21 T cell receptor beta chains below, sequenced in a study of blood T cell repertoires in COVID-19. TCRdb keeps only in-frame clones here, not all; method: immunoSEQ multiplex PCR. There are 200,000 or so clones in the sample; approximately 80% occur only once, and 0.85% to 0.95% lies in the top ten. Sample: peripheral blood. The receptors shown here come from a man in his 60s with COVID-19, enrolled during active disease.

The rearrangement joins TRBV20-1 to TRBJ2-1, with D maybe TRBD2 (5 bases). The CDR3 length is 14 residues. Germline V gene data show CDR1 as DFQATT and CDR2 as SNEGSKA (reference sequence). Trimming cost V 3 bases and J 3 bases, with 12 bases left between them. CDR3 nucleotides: TGCAGTGCTAGTCCTCCCGGACTCTACAATGAGCAGTTCTTC. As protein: CSASPPGLYNEQFF.

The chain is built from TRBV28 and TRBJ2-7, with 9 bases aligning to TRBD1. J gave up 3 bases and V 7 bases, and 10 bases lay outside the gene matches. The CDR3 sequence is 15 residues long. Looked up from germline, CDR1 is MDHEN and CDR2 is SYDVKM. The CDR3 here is CASTPGGTGSYEQYF. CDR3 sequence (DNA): TGTGCCAGCACCCCTGGTGGGACAGGGAGCTACGAGCAGTACTTC.

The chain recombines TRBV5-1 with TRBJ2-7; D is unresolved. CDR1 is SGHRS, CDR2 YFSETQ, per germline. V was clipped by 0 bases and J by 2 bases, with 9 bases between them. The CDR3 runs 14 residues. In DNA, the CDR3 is TGCGCCAGCAGCTTGGATGGCCGTACCTACGAGCAGTACTTC. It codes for CASSLDGRTYEQYF.

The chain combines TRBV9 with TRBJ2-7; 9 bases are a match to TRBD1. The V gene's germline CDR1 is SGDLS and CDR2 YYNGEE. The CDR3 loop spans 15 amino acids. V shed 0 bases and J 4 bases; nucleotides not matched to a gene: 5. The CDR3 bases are TGTGCCAGCAGCGTAGCCCCGGGACAGGGTTACGAGCAGTACTTC. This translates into CASSVAPGQGYEQYF.

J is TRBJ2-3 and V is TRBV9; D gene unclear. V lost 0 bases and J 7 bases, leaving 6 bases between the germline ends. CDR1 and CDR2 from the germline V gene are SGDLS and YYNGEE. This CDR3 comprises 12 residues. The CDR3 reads CASSVAMNTQYF. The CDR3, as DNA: TGTGCCAGCAGCGTAGCTATGAATACGCAGTATTTT. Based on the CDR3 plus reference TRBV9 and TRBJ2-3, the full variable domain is DSGVTQTPKHLITATGQRVTLRCSPRSGDLSVYWYQQSLDQGLQFLIQYYNGEERAKGNILERFSAQQFPDLHSELNLSSLELGDSALYFCASSVAMNTQYFGPGTRLTVL.

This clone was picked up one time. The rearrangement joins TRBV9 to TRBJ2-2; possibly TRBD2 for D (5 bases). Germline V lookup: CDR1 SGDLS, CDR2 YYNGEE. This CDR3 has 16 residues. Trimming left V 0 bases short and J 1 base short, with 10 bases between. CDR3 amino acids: CASSVDPGWNTGELFF. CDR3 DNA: TGTGCCAGCAGCGTAGACCCGGGATGGAACACCGGGGAGCTGTTTTTT.

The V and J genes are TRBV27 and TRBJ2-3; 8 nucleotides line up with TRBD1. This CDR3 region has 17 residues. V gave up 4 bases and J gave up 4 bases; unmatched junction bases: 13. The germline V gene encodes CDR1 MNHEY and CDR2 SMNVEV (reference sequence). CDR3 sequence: CASSSFRTGSFADTQYF. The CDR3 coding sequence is TGTGCCAGCAGTTCTTTTCGGACAGGGAGTTTCGCAGATACGCAGTATTTT.

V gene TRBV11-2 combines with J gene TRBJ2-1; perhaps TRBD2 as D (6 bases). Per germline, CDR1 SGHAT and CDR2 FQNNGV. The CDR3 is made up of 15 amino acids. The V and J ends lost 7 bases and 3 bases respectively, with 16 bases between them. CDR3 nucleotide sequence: TGTGCCAGCATCTCTGGATGGGGGGACTACAATGAGCAGTTCTTC. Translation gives CASISGWGDYNEQFF.

The CDR3 reads CASSSSLAVSTDTQYF. In DNA form, the CDR3 reads TGTGCCAGCAGTTCCTCTCTAGCGGTCAGCACAGATACGCAGTATTTT. This rearrangement joins TRBV28 to TRBJ2-3; TRBD2 matches at 7 bases. Germline assignment: CDR1 MDHEN and CDR2 SYDVKM. The V gene end was trimmed by 4 bases and the J gene end by 0 bases; junction bases not matched to a gene: 7. The CDR3 consists of 16 residues.

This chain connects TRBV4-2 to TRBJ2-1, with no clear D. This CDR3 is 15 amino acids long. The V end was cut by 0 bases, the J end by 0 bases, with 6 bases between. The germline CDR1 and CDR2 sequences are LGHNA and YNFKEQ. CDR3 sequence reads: CASSQDSSSYNEQFF. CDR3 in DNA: TGTGCCAGCAGCCAAGATAGCAGCTCCTACAATGAGCAGTTCTTC.

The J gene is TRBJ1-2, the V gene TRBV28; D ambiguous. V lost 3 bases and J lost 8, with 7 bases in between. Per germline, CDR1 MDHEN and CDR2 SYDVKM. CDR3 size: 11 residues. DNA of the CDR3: TGTGCCAGCAGTTTGGAGTGGGGCTACACCTTC. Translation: CASSLEWGYTF.

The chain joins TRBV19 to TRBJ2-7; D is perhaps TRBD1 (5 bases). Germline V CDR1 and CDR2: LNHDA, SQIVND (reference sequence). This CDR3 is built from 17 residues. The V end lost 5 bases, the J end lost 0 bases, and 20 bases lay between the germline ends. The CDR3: CASSSMESRVSSYEQYF. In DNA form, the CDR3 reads TGTGCCAGTAGTTCCATGGAAAGCAGGGTTTCCTCCTACGAGCAGTACTTC. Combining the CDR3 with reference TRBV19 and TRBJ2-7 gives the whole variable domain DGGITQSPKYLFRKEGQNVTLSCEQNLNHDAMYWYRQDPGQGLRLIYYSQIVNDFQKGDIAEGYSVSREKKESFPLTVTSAQKNPTAFYLCASSSMESRVSSYEQYFGPGTRLTVT.

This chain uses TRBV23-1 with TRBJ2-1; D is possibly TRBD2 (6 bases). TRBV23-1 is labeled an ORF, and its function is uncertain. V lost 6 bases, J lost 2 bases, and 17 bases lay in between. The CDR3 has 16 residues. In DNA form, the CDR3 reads TGCGCCAGCAGGACCAATCCGGGACTTCCCTACAATGAGCAGTTCTTC. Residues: CASRTNPGLPYNEQFF.

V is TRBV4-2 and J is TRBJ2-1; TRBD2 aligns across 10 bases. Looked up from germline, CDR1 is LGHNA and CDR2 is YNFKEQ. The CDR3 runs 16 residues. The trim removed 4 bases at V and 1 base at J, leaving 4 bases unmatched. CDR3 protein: CASSPKLAGSYNEQFF. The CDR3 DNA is TGTGCCAGCAGCCCGAAACTAGCGGGATCCTACAATGAGCAGTTCTTC.

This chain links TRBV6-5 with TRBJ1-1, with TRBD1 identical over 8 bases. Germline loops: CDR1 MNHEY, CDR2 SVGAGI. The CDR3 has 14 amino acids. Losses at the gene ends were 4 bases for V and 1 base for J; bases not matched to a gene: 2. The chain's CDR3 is CASSLGQENTEAFF. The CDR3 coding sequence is TGTGCCAGCAGTTTGGGACAGGAGAACACTGAAGCTTTCTTT.

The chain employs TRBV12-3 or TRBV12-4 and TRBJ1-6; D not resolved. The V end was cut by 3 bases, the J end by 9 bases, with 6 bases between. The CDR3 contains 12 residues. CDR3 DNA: TGTGCCAGCAGTTTGGGAGGTTCACCCCTCCACTTT. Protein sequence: CASSLGGSPLHF.

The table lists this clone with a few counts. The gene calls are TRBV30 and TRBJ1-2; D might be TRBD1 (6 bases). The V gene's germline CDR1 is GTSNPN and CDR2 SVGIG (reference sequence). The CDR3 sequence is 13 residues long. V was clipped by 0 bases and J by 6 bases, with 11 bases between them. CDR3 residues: CAWSVGHFDGYTF. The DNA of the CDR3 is TGTGCCTGGAGTGTGGGACACTTCGATGGCTACACCTTC.

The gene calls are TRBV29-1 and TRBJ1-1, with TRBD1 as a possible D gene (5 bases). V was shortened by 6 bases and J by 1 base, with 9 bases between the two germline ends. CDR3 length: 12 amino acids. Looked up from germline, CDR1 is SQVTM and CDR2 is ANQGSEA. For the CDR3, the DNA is TGCAGCGTAGGGGCCCAGAACACTGAAGCTTTCTTT. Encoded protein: CSVGAQNTEAFF.

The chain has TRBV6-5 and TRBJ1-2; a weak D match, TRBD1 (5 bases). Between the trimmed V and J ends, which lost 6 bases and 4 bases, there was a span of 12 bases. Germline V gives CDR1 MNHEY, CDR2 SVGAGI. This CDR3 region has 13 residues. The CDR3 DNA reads TGTGCCAGCAGCCGCGGGGGGAGCTATGGCTACACCTTC. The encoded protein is CASSRGGSYGYTF.

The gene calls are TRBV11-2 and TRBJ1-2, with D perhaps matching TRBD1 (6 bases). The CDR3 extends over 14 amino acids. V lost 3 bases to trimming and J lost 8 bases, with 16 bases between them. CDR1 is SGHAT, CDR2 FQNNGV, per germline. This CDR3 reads CASSFSHREGGYTF. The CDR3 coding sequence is TGTGCCAGCAGCTTTTCGCACAGGGAGGGCGGCTACACCTTC.

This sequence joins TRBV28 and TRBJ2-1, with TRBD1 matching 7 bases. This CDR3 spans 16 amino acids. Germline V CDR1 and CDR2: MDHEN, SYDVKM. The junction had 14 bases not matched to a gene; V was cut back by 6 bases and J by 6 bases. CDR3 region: CASSEIQGSTGNEQFF. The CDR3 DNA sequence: TGTGCCAGCAGCGAAATACAGGGGTCTACTGGCAATGAGCAGTTCTTC.